This TCR beta chain was documented in a study of cytomegalovirus exposure and HLA in healthy donors (dated by TCRdb to 2015 to 2018). Looking at the study overall: An earlier analysis of some 550 of the donors reported 250 to 350 Gb of sequence data and 100 million to 130 million unique TCR beta sequences from 150 million to 200 million T cells. An earlier analysis of around 580 of the donors used high-throughput TCR beta sequencing to judge whether each TCR beta V gene segment behaved as functional or pseudogenic. In the later analysis, no new phenotypic data were used to find candidate immune exposures; instead, reliance was placed on TCR beta sequences and their occurrence across donors. Of the 300 to 500 genotyped donors, 80% to 90% were placed in the genetic ancestry cluster associated with self-reported Caucasian donors. Genome-wide SNP genotypes for about three fifths of the 666 donors were used in a later genetic analysis, which treated that subset as a discovery cohort. To predict cytomegalovirus infection status, the study brought together high-throughput TCR immunosequencing, statistical association of individual TCRs with disease status, and machine learning. Because of strong linkage in the cohort, five DR-DQ haplotypes were treated as single units for association and clustering. The aim of the study was to test whether cataloging public T cell receptors could identify signatures of past pathogen exposure. The T cell repertoires of under 750 subjects were profiled by immunosequencing and related to cytomegalovirus serostatus. Every repertoire in the discovery cohort had been generated on one and the same sequencing platform. Along with the approximately 700-subject first cohort, a separate validation cohort of roughly 110 different subjects was used. On average, 235,054 unique TCR beta nucleotide sequences were sequenced per donor among some 430 genotyped donors of the cohort, with about 19% of those sequences being non-productive. Donor age, sex, ethnicity and CMV serostatus were compiled alongside the repertoire data. The number of typed donors differed by locus: about 629-630 for A, B, C, DRB1 and DQB1; approximately 520 for DQA1; approximately 610 for DPA1; and about 470 for DPB1. HLA typing covered class I and class II loci at four-digit resolution. In a later analysis, previously published TCR beta repertoires from 500 to 750 donors were re-analyzed and high-resolution HLA genotyping was added so that TCR occurrence patterns could be studied. Roughly 300 gigabases of sequencing data and around 85 million unique TCR sequences made up an early release that covered 500 to 650 HLA-typed donors. Summary of the overall study and its limitations: A later genetic analysis reported fewer N-insertions in productive TCRs among donors in an Asian-associated ancestry cluster than the roughly 620-donor mean. In a later analysis, HLA-associated TCR beta chains were found to be more clonally expanded and to have lower generation probabilities than equally common non-associated chains. Most TCR sequences were seen in very few donors, while some public TCRs were found in many individuals. In vitro tests confirmed that a few of the cytomegalovirus-associated TCR beta chains recognize cytomegalovirus antigens. Correlated functional status among segregating V segments might reflect linkage disequilibrium, but an unknown experimental factor could not be ruled out. Roughly 15 rarely observed V segments, including chromosome 9 orphons, were excluded from the earlier analysis of about 610 of the donors because counts were too low. A cluster of highly shared sequence variants was judged likely to represent a technical artifact of the sequencing pipeline. Some IMGT-functional V segments, including TRBV6-2 and TRBV6-3, could not be told apart with the 87-base-pair reads, so those segments were excluded. It was suggested by the authors that the approach could potentially be generalized to other disease states and immunological phenotypes. In a later analysis, around 17,000 TCR beta sequences were associated with specific HLA alleles at a false discovery rate of 0.05. In the study, approximately 150 TCR beta chains were listed as associated with cytomegalovirus. In both the original and validation cohorts, the classifier was reported to diagnose cytomegalovirus status with high specificity and sensitivity. Several of the top co-occurrence clusters appeared to be linked to parvovirus B19, influenza, CMV and Epstein-Barr virus, according to a later analysis. A further reported finding was that TCR beta sequences accurately predicted the HLA-A and HLA-B alleles for most subjects in the first cohort. The only immune exposure information available for the cohort was CMV serostatus. Assigning TCR associations to individual alleles was difficult when HLA alleles, especially DR and DQ, strongly co-occurred. The cohort was sequenced for TCR beta chains only, and without alpha or paired-chain data the features that could be detected were limited. In an earlier analysis of about 540 of the donors, most TCR beta V segments were observed in productive rearrangements about 87% or about 30% of the time, broadly matching IMGT annotations. An association between a missense DCLRE1C variant and V-gene and J-gene trimming of TCR beta chains was found in a later genetic analysis and replicated in an independent cohort. A later analysis found that TCR association rates varied across HLA loci, with DRB1 alleles showing the most associated TCRs and HLA-C alleles the fewest. In a later analysis, most CMV-associated TCR beta chains were found to appear HLA-restricted, with HLA associations seemingly driven largely by CMV exposure. Because HLA typing was unavailable for some donors at each locus, only the typed subset was used in association tests. Roughly uniform sequencing depth across donors was assumed in presence/absence analyses, although this assumption may not hold.

Library creation used the immunoSEQ multiplex PCR assay. A mixture of 60 forward primers for TCR Vbeta segments and 13 reverse primers for TCR Jbeta segments was used in the multiplex PCR. Amplification of the CDR3 region of rearranged TCR beta genes was performed with a multiplex PCR assay on genomic DNA. On the Illumina HiSeq System, the amplified TCR beta libraries were sequenced as 87-base-pair reads. In the authors' own workflow: Across the 666 repertoires, a later analysis counted tens of millions of unique TCR beta chains, roughly 11 million of which were shared by at least two donors. Raw reads were error-corrected and collapsed into unique sequences by a nearest-neighbor algorithm in which closely related sequences were merged to remove PCR and sequencing errors. To assign V, D and J gene segments, CDR3 sequences were aligned to IMGT reference sequences. For a sequence to be retained, at least a six-nucleotide match to both a V gene segment and a J gene segment was required. A rearrangement counted as productive if the CDR3 had no stop codons and remained in frame with V and J, and every other rearrangement counted as non-productive. CDR3 was defined by IMGT convention, running from the second conserved V-encoded cysteine to the conserved J-encoded phenylalanine. Sequences without an unambiguous match to a single V gene segment were excluded from the earlier analysis of 450 to 750 of the donors. In an earlier analysis of some 590 of the donors, a V segment was called functional when productive rearrangements were above 56.7%, and segregating when the standard deviation between donors exceeded 5%. A statistical classification framework was built for diagnosing cytomegalovirus status from the catalog of TCR beta chain sequences. In a later analysis, V and J genes were assigned by comparing TCR nucleotide sequences against IMGT/GENE-DB human TR gene sequences. Using the TCRdist pipeline, a later analysis assigned CDR3 sequences along with most-parsimonious VDJ recombination scenarios. A later analysis defined each TCR beta chain by its CDR3 amino acid sequence plus V-gene family, and excluded reads lacking a unique V-gene family. A later analysis removed 450 to 600 highly shared, low-generation-probability nucleotide sequences to deal with suspected cross-contamination and a sequencing artifact. In a later analysis, a clonal expansion index for each public chain was calculated from normalized within-repertoire ranks of inferred template counts. Generation probabilities in a later analysis came from a VDJ recombination model fitted to out-of-frame rearrangements, and those results were checked against IGoR. In a later analysis, TCR-TCR, TCR-HLA and TCR-CMV co-occurrence was scored with hypergeometric tests, and a repertoire-size bias correction was applied to TCR pairs. False discovery rates were estimated in a later analysis by permuting HLA or CMV assignments 20 times. In a later analysis, co-occurring TCRs were grouped using DBSCAN, and TCRdist sequence similarity was added for clustering within HLA-allele-positive subsets. Co-occurrence clustering excluded repertoires with fewer than 30,000 or more than 120,000 public chains, plus five with anomalous nucleotide sharing. This is the immuneACCESS table as TCRdb keeps it, with only in-frame sequences that have V and J called. A part of the clones is gone; compared with another copy, unresolved V genes explain less than half, and the rest is unexplained. That table furnishes V, J and clone size, whereas the DNA furnished D and trimming. The sample profile shows 90,000 to 150,000 clones; 50% to 65% of them were found once. About a tenth of the sample belongs to the ten largest clones.

V is pared back by 4 bases and J by 4 bases, with 13 bases lying between the germline termini. The CDR1 and CDR2 encoded by the germline V gene are SGHTA and FQGNSA. There are 14 amino acids in the CDR3, from cysteine to phenylalanine inclusive. Only the CDR3 DNA stays, 42 bases, in frame from base 1. Note on this clone: Its antigen remains undetermined. The record has no base qualities; no much larger clone is one base away.

The cohort comprised under 700 healthy bone marrow donors. All cohort members were sampled while nominally healthy, although unrecorded immune exposures were likely present. The donor tested CMV seropositive, placing the donor among the 250 to 350 seropositive members of the cohort. A peripheral blood sample was collected from each donor, and TCR beta sequencing was performed on peripheral blood mononuclear cells. Genomic DNA extraction from the blood cell samples was performed with the Qiagen DNeasy Blood Extraction Kit. The sequence came from a man aged 35 to 55 in good health and CMV-seropositive. Sequencing was carried out using PBMCs. The sequence is built from TRBV7-2 and TRBJ1-2; D gene: possibly TRBD1, on 5 matching bases. The nucleotides read TGTGCCAGCAGCTCCGATCGGGGGATCTATGGCTACACCTTC. Translated, this gives CASSSDRGIYGYTF. Where the CDR3 stops, the reference TRBV7-2 and TRBJ1-2 genes take over; the full variable domain is GAGVSQSPSNKVTEKGKDVELRCDPISGHTALYWYRQSLGQGLEFLIYFQGNSAPDKSGLPSDRFSAERTGGSVSTLTIQRTQQEDSAVYLCASSSDRGIYGYTFGSGTRLTVV.